These 17 T cell receptor beta chains were all obtained from the same sample, sequenced in a study of vaccination and CD4 T cells after COVID-19 (dated by TCRdb to about 2022). These receptors lack a known antigen. The library was made by PCR. The run used an Illumina iSeq 100. DNA from cultured CD4+ T cells was subjected to TCR sequencing with the Oncomine TCR Beta short-read assay at the Johns Hopkins FTIC core. Starting from the raw public reads, TCRdb applied fastp trimming at Q25, assembled clones with MiXCR and retained in-frame beta chains. Each entry is one CDR3 protein sequence, shown with its most common DNA and genes. Across this sample there are about 13,000 distinct CDR3 sequences, with about 50% seen only once. 9.5% to 15% of the sample is in the top ten clones. The treatment or condition label of this sample denotes: roughly 10-day PBMC culture with coronavirus spike peptide pools or control peptides (ViraFEST assay).

Specimen: CD4+ T cells from blood, cultured in vitro. The source is a human donor who had recovered from COVID-19.

This CDR3 reads CASKQPGGTDTQYF. CDR3 DNA: TGTGCCAGCAAACAGCCAGGGGGCACAGATACGCAGTATTTT. The chain carries TRBV6-1 and TRBJ2-3; possible D gene TRBD1, 6 bases. V lost 7 bases to trimming and J lost 1 base, with 12 bases between them. The CDR3 is made up of 14 amino acids. Germline CDR1 is MNHNS and CDR2 is SASEGT.

The chain uses TRBV11-3 and TRBJ2-3; 10 positions agree with TRBD1. The CDR3 runs to 15 residues. Germline V lookup: CDR1 SGHNT, CDR2 YENEEA. The trim removed 1 base at V and 5 bases at J, leaving 3 bases unmatched. In DNA, the CDR3 is TGTGCCAGCAGCTTAGGACAGGGGGCGGAAGATACGCAGTATTTT. Translated: CASSLGQGAEDTQYF.

The rearrangement uses TRBV7-2 and TRBJ2-4; D is unclear. V was pared by 3 bases and J by 0 bases, with 15 bases between. The CDR3 has 17 residues. Germline CDR1 is SGHTA and CDR2 is FQGNSA. For the CDR3, the DNA is TGTGCCAGCAGCTTTGGGCAGCCAACCTTAGCCAAAAACATTCAGTACTTC. It codes for CASSFGQPTLAKNIQYF.

The chain has TRBV28 and TRBJ2-7; D possibly matches TRBD1 or TRBD2 (5 bases each). V lost 7 bases, J lost 3 bases, and 22 bases lay in between. The CDR3 covers 16 residues. Germline CDR1 MDHEN, CDR2 SYDVKM. The CDR3 here is CASIQRGRGYIYEQYF. CDR3 DNA: TGTGCCAGCATCCAGAGGGGAAGGGGTTATATCTACGAGCAGTACTTC.

Only a few counts were recorded for this clonotype. The V gene is TRBV28, the J gene TRBJ1-5; D perhaps matches TRBD1 (6 bases). Germline-derived CDR1 and CDR2 are MDHEN and SYDVKM. The V gene lost 5 bases and the J gene lost 3 bases, with 14 bases spanning the gap. This CDR3 is 15 amino acids long. The CDR3, as DNA: TGTGCCAGCAGTGGAGACAGGCGATACAATCAGCCCCAGCATTTT. As protein: CASSGDRRYNQPQHF. The variable domain in full, with the rest retrieved from reference TRBV28 and TRBJ1-5, is DVKVTQSSRYLVKRTGEKVFLECVQDMDHENMFWYRQDPGLGLRLIYFSYDVKMKEKGDIPEGYSVSREKKERFSLILESASTNQTSMYLCASSGDRRYNQPQHFGDGTRLSIL.

In its sample, this clonotype was seen a few times. The chain joins TRBV9 to TRBJ2-3; D is tentatively TRBD1 or TRBD2 (5 bases each). The germline V gene encodes CDR1 SGDLS and CDR2 YYNGEE. V shed 4 bases and J shed 1 base, with 10 bases lying between them. The CDR3 has 14 residues. CDR3 coding DNA: TGTGCCAGCAGCCCGGTGGGGGGCACAGATACGCAGTATTTT. It yields the protein CASSPVGGTDTQYF.

The gene calls are TRBV19 and TRBJ1-5; the D gene is possibly TRBD1 (6 bases). The germline V gene has CDR1 LNHDA and CDR2 SQIVND (reference sequence). Trimming took 6 bases from V and 3 from J, leaving 18 bases between them. The CDR3 has 16 residues. DNA of the CDR3: TGTGCCAGTAGCCTTACAGGGTGGGGTCTCAATCAGCCCCAGCATTTT. Its protein is CASSLTGWGLNQPQHF.

This clonotype was detected a few times. The CDR3 DNA follows: TGCAGCTCGGACGCGGGACAGGGGACCAGCGAGCAGTACTTC. Protein sequence: CSSDAGQGTSEQYF. The rearrangement uses TRBV20-1 and TRBJ2-7; 10 bases agree with TRBD1. Germline CDR1 DFQATT, CDR2 SNEGSKA (reference sequence). The CDR3 totals 14 residues.

The chain uses TRBV20-1 and TRBJ2-3, with 8 bases lining up with TRBD2. This CDR3 spans 15 amino acids. The V gene's germline CDR1 is DFQATT and CDR2 SNEGSKA (reference sequence). V lost 3 bases to trimming and J lost 2 bases; unmatched junction nucleotides: 7. The CDR3 region has the DNA TGCAGTGCTAGTGACGGGAGGGCCGTCACAGATACGCAGTATTTT. Translation gives CSASDGRAVTDTQYF.

Written as DNA, the CDR3 is TGTGCCAGCAGCGTAGGGCGGCAGTCCAACACTGAAGCTTTCTTT. Amino acid sequence: CASSVGRQSNTEAFF. The chain links TRBV7-9 to TRBJ1-1; D not certain. The CDR3 extends over 15 amino acids. Per the germline V gene, CDR1 is SEHNR and CDR2 is FQNEAQ (reference sequence). Trimming took 5 bases from V and 2 from J, leaving 15 bases between them.

In its sample, this clonotype was seen a few times. The chain carries TRBV6-2 or TRBV6-3 and TRBJ1-6; no clear D. Germline loops: CDR1 MNHEY, CDR2 SVGEGT. This CDR3 comprises 13 residues. V was trimmed by 4 bases and J by 6 bases, leaving 7 bases between them. The CDR3 here is CASSLVPNSPLHF. CDR3 in DNA: TGTGCCAGCAGTTTGGTTCCTAATTCACCCCTCCACTTT.

The V gene is TRBV7-2, the J gene TRBJ2-2; no definite D call. With 4 bases removed from V and 4 bases from J, the gap between germline ends came to 13 bases. Germline CDR1 SGHTA, CDR2 FQGNSA. The CDR3 length is 15 residues. Here the CDR3 DNA reads TGTGCCAGCAGCTCGTCGCGCCCGGGCACCGGGGAGCTGTTTTTT. Translation gives CASSSSRPGTGELFF.

V usage is TRBV5-1 and J usage is TRBJ2-5; D not resolved. Germline lookup yields CDR1 SGHRS and CDR2 YFSETQ. CDR3 length equals 15 residues. Trimming stripped 0 bases from V and 2 bases from J, with 11 bases between. This chain's CDR3 is CASSLGIGRQETQYF. The CDR3, as DNA: TGCGCCAGCAGCTTGGGTATAGGGCGGCAAGAGACCCAGTACTTC.

The gene calls are TRBV7-9 and TRBJ2-2; 8 positions agree with TRBD1. V lost 7 bases, J lost 6 bases, and 10 bases stayed unmatched. This CDR3 region has 15 residues. Germline assignment: CDR1 SEHNR and CDR2 FQNEAQ (reference sequence). CDR3 bases: TGTGCCAGCACCCCCGGGAGACAGGGGCCCGGGGAGCTGTTTTTT. Translation: CASTPGRQGPGELFF.

This rearrangement joins TRBV20-1 to TRBJ1-6; 7 bases are shared with TRBD1. In germline, CDR1 is DFQATT, CDR2 SNEGSKA (reference sequence). This CDR3 is 14 amino acids long. V was pared by 5 bases and J by 4 bases, with 5 bases of the junction left unmatched. The CDR3 sequence is CSAWDSSYNSPLHF. CDR3 nucleotide sequence: TGCAGTGCTTGGGACAGCTCTTATAATTCACCCCTCCACTTT.

This chain joins TRBV6-2 or TRBV6-3 and TRBJ2-7, with D possibly TRBD2 on 6 matching bases. Trimming cost V 5 bases and J 6 bases, with 11 bases left between them. The CDR3 contains 12 residues. Per the germline V gene, CDR1 is MNHEY and CDR2 is SVGEGT. The CDR3 DNA reads as TGTGCCAGCAGTGCTCTAGCGCCCGAGCAGTACTTC. Translation gives CASSALAPEQYF.

This sequence joins TRBV6-2 or TRBV6-3 and TRBJ1-5; possibly TRBD1 for D (5 bases). Trimming removed 8 bases at V and 3 bases at J, with 8 bases between. Looked up from germline, CDR1 is MNHEY and CDR2 is SVGEGT. The CDR3 length is 12 residues. The CDR3: CASGAVNQPQHF. Written as DNA, the CDR3 is TGTGCCAGCGGGGCGGTCAATCAGCCCCAGCATTTT.